Following are 18 T cell receptor beta chains from one sample sequenced in a study of blood T cell repertoires in COVID-19. Libraries were prepared by immunoSEQ multiplex PCR; TCRdb keeps only in-frame clonotypes and omits some of them. The table lists roughly 140,000 clones, about four fifths of them singletons. The sequenced sample was PBMCs or T cells enriched from blood (not recorded which). Receptor source: a woman between 18 and 29 years old who had been exposed to COVID-19.

CDR3 region: CASSYDRDFYGYTF. The CDR3 nucleotides are TGTGCCAGCAGTTACGACAGGGATTTCTATGGCTACACCTTC. The chain has TRBV6-5 and TRBJ1-2; 7 positions match TRBD1. J lost 4 bases, V lost 2 bases, and 4 bases had no gene match. Looked up from germline, CDR1 is MNHEY and CDR2 is SVGAGI. The CDR3 length is 14 residues.

The CDR3 nucleotides read TGTGCCAGTAGTATAGCTGGGACAGCTGGGGCCAACGTCCTGACTTTC. It codes for CASSIAGTAGANVLTF. The rearrangement uses TRBV19 and TRBJ2-6; TRBD1 agrees at 7 bases. The CDR3 sequence is 16 residues long. Germline assignment: CDR1 LNHDA and CDR2 SQIVND (reference sequence). V trimming: 1 base; J trimming: 2 bases; junction bases outside the gene matches: 2.

This clone was observed a handful of times. Other DNA sequences of this sample code for an identical CDR3. This rearrangement joins TRBV27 to TRBJ1-1; D might be TRBD1 (5 bases). Looked up from germline, CDR1 is MNHEY and CDR2 is SMNVEV (reference sequence). CDR3 length equals 15 residues. V lost 2 bases, J lost 0 bases, and 10 bases lay in between. The CDR3 DNA follows: TGTGCCAGCAGTTTAAAGCGGGGGATGAACACTGAAGCTTTCTTT. Translated: CASSLKRGMNTEAFF.

V and J are TRBV2 and TRBJ2-7; the D is unclear. Trimming shortened V by 3 bases and J by 0 bases, and 6 bases separated the two germline ends. Germline lookup yields CDR1 SNHLY and CDR2 FYNNEI. The CDR3 contains 13 residues. The CDR3 region has the DNA TGTGCCAGCAGTGATTCGAGCTCCTACGAGCAGTACTTC. Its translation: CASSDSSSYEQYF.

The chain joins TRBV7-8 to TRBJ2-1; 11 positions agree with TRBD2. The CDR3 has 15 residues. Germline V gene sequence: CDR1 SGHVS, CDR2 FQNEAQ. V gave up 2 bases and J gave up 8 bases; unmatched junction bases: 5. The CDR3 DNA reads as TGTGCCAGCAGCTTATCTAGCGGGAGGTGGGATGAGCAGTTCTTC. This codes for CASSLSSGRWDEQFF.

The chain joins TRBV15 to TRBJ2-7; TRBD1 is a possible D gene (6 bases). The CDR3 covers 14 residues. Germline CDR1 reads LNHNV; CDR2 reads YYDKDF (reference sequence). The V gene lost 5 bases and the J gene lost 2 bases, with 13 bases spanning the gap. CDR3 sequence: CATSGRSGAYEQYF. The CDR3 DNA is TGTGCCACCAGCGGGCGGTCAGGGGCCTACGAGCAGTACTTC.

The rearrangement links TRBV6-5 to TRBJ1-6; D remains unclear. The CDR3 extends over 15 amino acids. The germline CDR1 and CDR2 sequences are MNHEY and SVGAGI. V lost 5 bases, J lost 12 bases, and 20 bases lay in between. The CDR3 spells CASSRAAGGDRPLHF. The CDR3 DNA reads TGTGCCAGCAGTAGGGCTGCAGGAGGAGATAGACCCCTCCACTTT.

The V gene is TRBV28, the J gene TRBJ1-2; 10 nucleotides match TRBD1. Germline V lookup: CDR1 MDHEN, CDR2 SYDVKM. The CDR3 contains 15 residues. V was pared by 8 bases and J by 7 bases, with 13 bases of the junction left unmatched. The CDR3 loop reads CASGGQGTPSGGYTF. The CDR3 bases are TGTGCCAGCGGGGGACAGGGGACTCCGTCGGGTGGCTACACCTTC.

This clone was seen a single time. The chain joins TRBV2 to TRBJ2-1; maybe TRBD2 (5 bases). Deletions cut 4 bases from V and 12 bases from J, with 13 bases between. The CDR3 extends over 12 amino acids. CDR1 is SNHLY, CDR2 FYNNEI, per germline. The CDR3 here is CASSADFLGQFF. The CDR3, as DNA: TGTGCCAGCAGTGCGGACTTCCTCGGGCAGTTCTTC.

The CDR3 DNA sequence: TGTGCCAGCAGCCAACAGGGGGCTAATAAGTTCGGGGAGCTGTTTTTT. Its protein product is CASSQQGANKFGELFF. This chain connects TRBV7-9 to TRBJ2-2; TRBD1 matches at 9 bases. Germline values: CDR1 SEHNR, CDR2 FQNEAQ (reference sequence). The CDR3 extends over 16 amino acids. V lost 5 bases to trimming and J lost 7 bases; unmatched junction nucleotides: 11. Based on the CDR3 plus reference TRBV7-9 and TRBJ2-2, the full variable domain is DTGVSQNPRHKITKRGQNVTFRCDPISEHNRLYWYRQTLGQGPEFLTYFQNEAQLEKSRLLSDRFSAERPKGSFSTLEIQRTEQGDSAMYLCASSQQGANKFGELFFGEGSRLTVL.

This chain uses TRBV1 with TRBJ2-1; TRBD1, the D gene given by the table, was not confirmed from the DNA. TRBV1 is classified as a pseudogene. CDR3 size: 17 residues. CDR3 residues: CTSSQEGHSRYNNEQFF. In DNA form, the CDR3 reads TGCACCAGCAGCCAAGAGGGCCACAGTCGATATAACAATGAGCAGTTCTTC.

V and J are TRBV18 and TRBJ2-1, with 8 bases identical to TRBD1. The CDR3 is 18 residues long. Trimming cost V 3 bases and J 0 bases; bases outside gene matches: 10. CDR1 is KGHSH, CDR2 LQKENI, per germline. CDR3 bases: TGTGCCAGCTCACCTCAGGGGGCTGGCATAGCCTCCTACAATGAGCAGTTCTTC. Its translation: CASSPQGAGIASYNEQFF.

This rearrangement joins TRBV10-3 to TRBJ1-4, with D possibly being TRBD1 (6 bases). The CDR3 has 12 residues. CDR1 is ENHRY, CDR2 SYGVKD, per germline. Trimming stripped 6 bases from V and 6 bases from J, with 8 bases between. The CDR3 sequence is CAIRSGDEKLFF. The CDR3 DNA reads as TGTGCCATCAGGTCAGGGGATGAAAAACTGTTTTTT.

The chain recombines TRBV19 with TRBJ2-5; 7 bases agree with TRBD2. V dropped 4 bases and J dropped 5; count of bases not matched to a gene: 13. The CDR3 totals 16 residues. Germline CDR1 reads LNHDA; CDR2 reads SQIVND (reference sequence). The CDR3 region is CASSTGTTLKGETQYF. In DNA form, the CDR3 reads TGTGCCAGTAGTACCGGGACTACCTTAAAAGGGGAGACCCAGTACTTC.

This sequence joins TRBV4-3 and TRBJ1-4; D unresolved. Germline V CDR1 and CDR2: LGHNA, YSLEER. This CDR3 spans 19 amino acids. Between the trimmed V and J ends, which lost 0 bases and 0 bases, there was a span of 17 bases. The CDR3 here is CASSQDRPESSATNEKLFF. The CDR3 DNA is TGCGCCAGCAGCCAAGATAGGCCGGAGAGCAGCGCAACTAATGAAAAACTGTTTTTT.

The chain carries TRBV13 and TRBJ2-1, with D unclear. The CDR3 is 13 amino acids. Trimming took 2 bases from V and 8 from J, leaving 10 bases between them. From germline, CDR1 is PRHDT and CDR2 FYEKMQ (reference sequence). Written as DNA, the CDR3 is TGTGCCAGCAGCTTAAGTGAGAGCTATGAGCAGTTCTTC. The encoded protein is CASSLSESYEQFF.

V is TRBV6-5 and J is TRBJ2-7; maybe TRBD2 (6 bases). V lost 6 bases and J 4 bases, leaving 19 bases between the germline ends. Germline CDR1 MNHEY, CDR2 SVGAGI. This CDR3 region has 15 residues. The CDR3 nucleotides read TGTGCCAGCAGAGCCGGGACTGGGCGTACGTACGAGCAGTACTTC. It translates to CASRAGTGRTYEQYF.

Turning to this clone: Within the sample, other DNA sequences also encode this same CDR3. J is TRBJ2-3 and V is TRBV7-3; 10 nucleotides agree with TRBD1. Germline-derived CDR1 and CDR2 are SGHTA and FQGTGA. The V segment lost 4 bases and the J segment 1 base; nucleotides outside the gene matches: 2. The CDR3 spans 15 residues. CDR3 in amino acids: CASSSGQGGTDTQYF. DNA for the CDR3: TGTGCCAGCAGCTCCGGACAGGGGGGCACAGATACGCAGTATTTT. Together with reference TRBV7-3 and TRBJ2-3, the CDR3 gives the full variable domain: GAGVSQTPSNKVTEKGKYVELRCDPISGHTALYWYRQSLGQGPEFLIYFQGTGAADDSGLPNDRFFAVRPEGSVSTLKIQRTERGDSAVYLCASSSGQGGTDTQYFGPGTRLTVL.